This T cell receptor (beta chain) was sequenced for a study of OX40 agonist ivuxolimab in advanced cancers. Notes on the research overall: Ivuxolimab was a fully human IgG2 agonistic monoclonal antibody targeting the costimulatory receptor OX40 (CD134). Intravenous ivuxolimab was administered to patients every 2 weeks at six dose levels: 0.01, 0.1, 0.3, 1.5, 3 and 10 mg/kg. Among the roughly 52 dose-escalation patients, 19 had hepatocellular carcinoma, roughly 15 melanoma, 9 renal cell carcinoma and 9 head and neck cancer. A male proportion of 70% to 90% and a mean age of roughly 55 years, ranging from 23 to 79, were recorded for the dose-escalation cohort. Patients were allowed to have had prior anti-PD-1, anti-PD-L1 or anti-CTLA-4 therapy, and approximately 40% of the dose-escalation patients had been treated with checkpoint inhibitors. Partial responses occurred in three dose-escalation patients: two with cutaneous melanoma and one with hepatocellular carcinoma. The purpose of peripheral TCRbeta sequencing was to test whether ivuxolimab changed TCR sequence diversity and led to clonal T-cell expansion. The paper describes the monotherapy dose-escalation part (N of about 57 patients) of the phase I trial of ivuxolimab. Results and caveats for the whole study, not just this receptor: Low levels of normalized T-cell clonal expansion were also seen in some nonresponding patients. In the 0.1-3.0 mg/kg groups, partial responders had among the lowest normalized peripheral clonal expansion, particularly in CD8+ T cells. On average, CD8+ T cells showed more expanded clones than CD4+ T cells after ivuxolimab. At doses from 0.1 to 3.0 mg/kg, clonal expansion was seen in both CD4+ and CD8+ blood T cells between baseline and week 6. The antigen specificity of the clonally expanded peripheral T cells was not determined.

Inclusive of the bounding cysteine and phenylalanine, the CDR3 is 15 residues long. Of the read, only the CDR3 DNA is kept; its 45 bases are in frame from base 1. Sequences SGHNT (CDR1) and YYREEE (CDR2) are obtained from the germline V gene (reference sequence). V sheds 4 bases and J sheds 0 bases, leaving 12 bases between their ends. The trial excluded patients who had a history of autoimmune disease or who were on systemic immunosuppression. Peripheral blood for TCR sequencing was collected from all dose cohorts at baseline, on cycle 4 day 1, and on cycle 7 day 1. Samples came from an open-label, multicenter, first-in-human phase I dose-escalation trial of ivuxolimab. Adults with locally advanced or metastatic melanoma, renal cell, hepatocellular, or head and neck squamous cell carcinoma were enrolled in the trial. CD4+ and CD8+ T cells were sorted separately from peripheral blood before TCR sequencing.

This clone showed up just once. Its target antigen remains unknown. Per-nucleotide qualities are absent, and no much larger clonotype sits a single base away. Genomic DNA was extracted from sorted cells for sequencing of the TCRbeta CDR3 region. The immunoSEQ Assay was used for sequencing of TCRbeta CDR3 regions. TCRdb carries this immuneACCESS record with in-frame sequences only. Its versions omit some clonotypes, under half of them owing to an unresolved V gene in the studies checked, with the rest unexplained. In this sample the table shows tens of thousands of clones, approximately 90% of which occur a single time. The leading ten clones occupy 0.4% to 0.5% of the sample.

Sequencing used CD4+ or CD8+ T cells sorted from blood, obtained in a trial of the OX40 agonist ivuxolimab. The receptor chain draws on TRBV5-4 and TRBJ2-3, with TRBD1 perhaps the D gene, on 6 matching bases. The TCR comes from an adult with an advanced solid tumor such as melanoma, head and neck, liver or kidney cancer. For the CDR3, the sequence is CASSPQRGSTDTQYF. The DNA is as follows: TGTGCCAGCAGCCCCCAGAGGGGGAGCACAGATACGCAGTATTTT. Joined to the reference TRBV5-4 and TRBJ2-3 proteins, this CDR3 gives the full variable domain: ETGVTQSPTHLIKTRGQQVTLRCSSQSGHNTVSWYQQALGQGPQFIFQYYREEENGRGNFPPRFSGLQFPNYSSELNVNALELDDSALYLCASSPQRGSTDTQYFGPGTRLTVL.